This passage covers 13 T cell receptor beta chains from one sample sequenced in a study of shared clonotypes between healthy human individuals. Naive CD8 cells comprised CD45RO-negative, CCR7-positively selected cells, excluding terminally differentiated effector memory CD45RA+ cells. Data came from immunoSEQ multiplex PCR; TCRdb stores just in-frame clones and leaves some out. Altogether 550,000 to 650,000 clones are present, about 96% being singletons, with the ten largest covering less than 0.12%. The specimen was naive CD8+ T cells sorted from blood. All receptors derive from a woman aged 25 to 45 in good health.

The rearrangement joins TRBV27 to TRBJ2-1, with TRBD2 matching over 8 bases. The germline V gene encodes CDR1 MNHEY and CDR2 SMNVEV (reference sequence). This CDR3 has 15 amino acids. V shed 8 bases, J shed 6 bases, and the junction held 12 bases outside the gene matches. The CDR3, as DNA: TGTGCCAGCGCGTCGGGAGCGGGAGTTGCCAATGAGCAGTTCTTC. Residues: CASASGAGVANEQFF.

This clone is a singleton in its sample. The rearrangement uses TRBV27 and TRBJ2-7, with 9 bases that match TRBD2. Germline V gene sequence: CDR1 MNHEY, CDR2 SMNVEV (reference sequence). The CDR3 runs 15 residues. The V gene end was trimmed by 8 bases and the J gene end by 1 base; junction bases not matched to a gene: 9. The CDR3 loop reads CASGMPTSGSYEQYF. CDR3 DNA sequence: TGTGCCAGCGGAATGCCCACTAGCGGGTCCTACGAGCAGTACTTC.

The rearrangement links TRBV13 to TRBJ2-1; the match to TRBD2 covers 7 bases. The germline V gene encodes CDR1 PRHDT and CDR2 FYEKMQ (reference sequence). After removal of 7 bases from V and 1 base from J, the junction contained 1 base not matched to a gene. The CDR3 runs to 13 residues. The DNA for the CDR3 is TGTGCCAGCACGGGAGGTTCCTACAATGAGCAGTTCTTC. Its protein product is CASTGGSYNEQFF. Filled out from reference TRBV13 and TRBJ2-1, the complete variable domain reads AAGVIQSPRHLIKEKRETATLKCYPIPRHDTVYWYQQGPGQDPQFLISFYEKMQSDKGSIPDRFSAQQFSDYHSELNMSSLELGDSALYFCASTGGSYNEQFFGPGTRLTVL.

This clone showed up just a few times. CDR3 nucleotide sequence: TGCGCCAGCAGCTCATACCCGGACAGCAATCAGCCCCAGCATTTT. Protein product: CASSSYPDSNQPQHF. The V call is TRBV5-1, the J call TRBJ1-5; no definite D call. Germline V gives CDR1 SGHRS, CDR2 YFSETQ. V was clipped by 3 bases and J by 1 base, with 11 bases between them. The CDR3 loop spans 15 amino acids.

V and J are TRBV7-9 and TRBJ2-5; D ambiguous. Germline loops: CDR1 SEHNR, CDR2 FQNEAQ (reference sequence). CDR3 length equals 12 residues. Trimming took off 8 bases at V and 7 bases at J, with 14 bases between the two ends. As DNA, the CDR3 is TGTGCCAGCCAATCTGGGGAAACGACCCAGTACTTC. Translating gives CASQSGETTQYF.

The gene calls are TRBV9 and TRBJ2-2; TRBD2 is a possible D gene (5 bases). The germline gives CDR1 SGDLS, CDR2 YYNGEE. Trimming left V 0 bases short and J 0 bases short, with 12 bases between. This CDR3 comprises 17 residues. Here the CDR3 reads CASSVGRDPTNTGELFF. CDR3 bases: TGTGCCAGCAGCGTAGGACGGGATCCGACGAACACCGGGGAGCTGTTTTTT.

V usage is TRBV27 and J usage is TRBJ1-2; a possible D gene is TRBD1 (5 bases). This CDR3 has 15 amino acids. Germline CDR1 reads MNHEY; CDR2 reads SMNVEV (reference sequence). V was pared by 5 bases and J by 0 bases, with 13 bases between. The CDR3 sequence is CASSGDSEANYGYTF. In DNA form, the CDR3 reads TGTGCCAGCAGTGGTGACAGCGAAGCTAACTATGGCTACACCTTC.

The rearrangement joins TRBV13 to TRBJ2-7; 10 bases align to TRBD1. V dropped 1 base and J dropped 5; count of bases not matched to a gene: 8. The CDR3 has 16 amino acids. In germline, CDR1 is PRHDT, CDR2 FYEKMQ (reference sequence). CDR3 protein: CASSLARQGAYHEQYF. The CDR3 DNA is TGTGCCAGCAGCTTAGCAAGACAGGGGGCATACCACGAGCAGTACTTC.

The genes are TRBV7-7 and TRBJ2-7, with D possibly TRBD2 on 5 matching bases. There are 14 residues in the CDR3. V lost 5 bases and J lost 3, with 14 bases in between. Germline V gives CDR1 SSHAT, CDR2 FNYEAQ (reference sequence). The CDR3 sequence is CASSLKPGSYEQYF. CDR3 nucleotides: TGTGCCAGCAGCCTTAAACCGGGGAGCTACGAGCAGTACTTC. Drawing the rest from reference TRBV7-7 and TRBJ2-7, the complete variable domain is GAGVSQSPRYKVTKRGQDVTLRCDPISSHATLYWYQQALGQGPEFLTYFNYEAQPDKSGLPSDRFSAERPEGSISTLTIQRTEQRDSAMYRCASSLKPGSYEQYFGPGTRLTVT.

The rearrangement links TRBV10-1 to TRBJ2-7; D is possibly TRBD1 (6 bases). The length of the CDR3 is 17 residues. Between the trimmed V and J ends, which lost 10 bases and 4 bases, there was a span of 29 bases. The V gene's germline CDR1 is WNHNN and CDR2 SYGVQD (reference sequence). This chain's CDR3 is CATRHPITGTYLYEQYF. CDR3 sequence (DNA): TGCGCCACCCGTCACCCGATAACCGGGACATATCTATACGAGCAGTACTTC.

The CDR3 spells CASSLGAGLRETQYF. The CDR3 DNA reads TGTGCCAGCAGTTTAGGAGCAGGGTTACGAGAGACCCAGTACTTC. This chain links TRBV27 with TRBJ2-5; a weak D match, TRBD1 (5 bases). Germline CDR1 and CDR2: MNHEY and SMNVEV (reference sequence). V lost 2 bases and J lost 4, with 14 bases in between. This CDR3 has 15 residues.

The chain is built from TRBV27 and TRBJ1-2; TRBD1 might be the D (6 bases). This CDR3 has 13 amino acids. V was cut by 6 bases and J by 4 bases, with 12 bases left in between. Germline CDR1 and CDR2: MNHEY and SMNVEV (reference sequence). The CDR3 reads CASSDRSPYGYTF. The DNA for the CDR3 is TGTGCCAGCAGCGACAGGAGCCCCTATGGCTACACCTTC.

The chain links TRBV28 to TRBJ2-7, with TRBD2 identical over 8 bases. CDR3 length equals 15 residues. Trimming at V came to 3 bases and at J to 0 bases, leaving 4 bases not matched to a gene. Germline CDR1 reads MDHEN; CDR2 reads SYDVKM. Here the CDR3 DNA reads TGTGCCAGCAGTTTTTCCAGCGGGAGCTCCTACGAGCAGTACTTC. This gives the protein CASSFSSGSSYEQYF.